These 28 T cell receptor beta chains were all obtained from the same sample, sequenced in a study of control samples from healthy donors and cancer patients. TCRdb keeps only in-frame clones here, not all; method: immunoSEQ multiplex PCR. The profile covers 150,000 or so clones, with roughly 92% appearing a single time and around 12% taken by the ten largest. Sample: blood. The origin of the receptors is a man aged 40-55 years in good health.

The chain has TRBV6-5 and TRBJ1-5; D unresolved. In germline, CDR1 is MNHEY, CDR2 SVGAGI. The germline V and J ends were trimmed by 0 bases and 7 bases, with 7 bases remaining between them. The CDR3 sequence is 13 residues long. The CDR3 spells CASSYSKGQPQHF. CDR3 nucleotide sequence: TGTGCCAGCAGTTACTCGAAGGGCCAGCCCCAGCATTTT.

The chain uses TRBV9 and TRBJ2-3; unclear D gene. This CDR3 is built from 13 residues. With 6 bases removed from V and 5 bases from J, the gap between germline ends came to 13 bases. Germline V lookup: CDR1 SGDLS, CDR2 YYNGEE. CDR3: CASNSRYGDTQYF. The CDR3, as DNA: TGTGCCAGCAACAGTCGCTATGGAGATACGCAGTATTTT.

The genes are TRBV7-2 and TRBJ1-6; maybe TRBD1 (6 bases). Trimming pared 7 bases from V and 10 bases from J, leaving 20 bases between. The CDR3 spans 15 residues. The germline V gene encodes CDR1 SGHTA and CDR2 FQGNSA. CDR3: CASTQAAGVRSPLHF. Here the CDR3 DNA reads TGTGCCAGCACCCAGGCGGCAGGGGTTCGCTCACCCCTCCACTTT.

This chain joins TRBV9 and TRBJ2-1; the match to TRBD2 covers 11 bases. Looked up from germline, CDR1 is SGDLS and CDR2 is YYNGEE. The CDR3 has 16 residues. Trimming cost V 4 bases and J 4 bases; bases outside gene matches: 7. The CDR3 reads CASSIASGGPYNEQFF. The CDR3 DNA sequence: TGTGCCAGCAGCATAGCTAGCGGGGGGCCTTACAATGAGCAGTTCTTC.

The CDR3 nucleotides are TGTGCCAGCAGCCCGGGACAGGGAAGCTATGGCTACACCTTC. Protein sequence: CASSPGQGSYGYTF. The V call is TRBV5-4, the J call TRBJ1-2; 9 bases fit TRBD1. From germline, CDR1 is SGHNT and CDR2 YYREEE (reference sequence). Trimming cost V 4 bases and J 4 bases; bases outside gene matches: 5. This CDR3 region has 14 residues.

The gene calls are TRBV28 and TRBJ2-3, with 9 bases aligning to TRBD2. The germline V gene has CDR1 MDHEN and CDR2 SYDVKM. This CDR3 spans 20 amino acids. With V trimmed by 5 bases and J by 6 bases, 24 bases remained unmatched. CDR3 in amino acids: CASSPGISGLAGRVWDTQYF. CDR3 sequence (DNA): TGTGCCAGCAGTCCCGGAATCTCCGGGCTAGCGGGAAGAGTCTGGGATACGCAGTATTTT.

The chain has TRBV6-5 and TRBJ1-3; TRBD1 aligns across 8 bases. J gave up 2 bases and V 6 bases, and 3 bases lay outside the gene matches. Germline CDR1 MNHEY, CDR2 SVGAGI. CDR3 length equals 14 residues. The CDR3 sequence: CASSRQGTGNTIYF. CDR3 DNA: TGTGCCAGCAGCCGACAGGGGACTGGAAACACCATATATTTT.

This chain joins TRBV6-2 or TRBV6-3 and TRBJ2-3; 14 nucleotides align to TRBD2. V dropped 6 bases and J dropped 5; count of bases not matched to a gene: 13. CDR3 length: 18 residues. The germline gives CDR1 MNHEY, CDR2 SVGEGT. The DNA for the CDR3 is TGTGCCAGCAGACCTGACCTGGGGACTAGCGGGAGATTAGATACGCAGTATTTT. Amino acids: CASRPDLGTSGRLDTQYF.

CDR3 sequence reads: CASSLFGQGATGYTF. The CDR3 DNA reads as TGTGCCAGCAGTTTATTCGGGCAGGGGGCGACCGGCTACACCTTC. The V gene is TRBV27, the J gene TRBJ1-2, with TRBD1 matching 8 bases. The V gene end was trimmed by 1 base and the J gene end by 8 bases; junction bases not matched to a gene: 9. The CDR3 is 15 amino acids. The V gene's germline CDR1 is MNHEY and CDR2 SMNVEV (reference sequence).

The chain carries TRBV18 and TRBJ2-1; 7 bases are a match to TRBD1. CDR3 length: 15 amino acids. J gave up 7 bases and V 3 bases, and 9 bases lay outside the gene matches. The V gene's germline CDR1 is KGHSH and CDR2 LQKENI. The CDR3 reads CASSPTGVGLNEQFF. The CDR3 nucleotides are TGTGCCAGCTCACCTACAGGGGTTGGTCTAAATGAGCAGTTCTTC.

This rearrangement joins TRBV5-6 to TRBJ1-2, with 7 positions matching TRBD1. The ends lost 6 bases at V and 2 bases at J; junction bases unmatched: 4. Germline V gives CDR1 SGHDT, CDR2 YYEEEE. There are 13 residues in the CDR3. CDR3 protein: CASNPTGNYGYTF. CDR3 nucleotide sequence: TGTGCCAGCAACCCGACAGGGAACTATGGCTACACCTTC.

The chain carries TRBV7-9 and TRBJ1-6; 8 positions agree with TRBD1. The J segment lost 8 bases and the V segment lost 5 bases, leaving 5 bases of the junction unmatched. Germline V gene sequence: CDR1 SEHNR, CDR2 FQNEAQ (reference sequence). The CDR3 runs 14 residues. CDR3 DNA sequence: TGTGCCAGCAGCCGCGGACAGGGATATTCACCCCTCCACTTT. It yields the protein CASSRGQGYSPLHF.

The chain couples TRBV27 to TRBJ1-6; no firm D call. Germline V CDR1 and CDR2: MNHEY, SMNVEV (reference sequence). Trimming took off 6 bases at V and 5 bases at J, with 17 bases between the two ends. CDR3 length equals 16 residues. CDR3 protein: CASSEGPGINNSPLHF. Written as DNA, the CDR3 is TGTGCCAGCAGCGAGGGTCCCGGGATAAATAATTCACCCCTCCACTTT.

V gene TRBV11-2 combines with J gene TRBJ2-1; 8 bases agree with TRBD2. V shed 4 bases, J shed 2 bases, and the junction held 7 bases outside the gene matches. The V gene's germline CDR1 is SGHAT and CDR2 FQNNGV. This CDR3 comprises 16 residues. Written as DNA, the CDR3 is TGTGCCAGCAGCTCCTTAGCGGGAAGGGCCTACAATGAGCAGTTCTTC. This encodes CASSSLAGRAYNEQFF.

V usage is TRBV27 and J usage is TRBJ2-1, with 8 nucleotides matching TRBD2. The germline V gene has CDR1 MNHEY and CDR2 SMNVEV (reference sequence). This CDR3 region has 16 residues. V was clipped by 4 bases and J by 6 bases; unmatched bases: 11. The CDR3 nucleotides are TGTGCCAGCAGTTGGATTCAGCGGGGGCTTTTCAATGAGCAGTTCTTC. Residues: CASSWIQRGLFNEQFF.

The chain joins TRBV27 to TRBJ1-5; 10 bases map to TRBD1. This CDR3 has 17 residues. Unmatched junction bases numbered 4, after V lost 2 bases and J lost 0 bases. CDR1 and CDR2 from the germline V gene are MNHEY and SMNVEV (reference sequence). CDR3 bases: TGTGCCAGCAGTTTAGGGACAGGGGCATATAGCAATCAGCCCCAGCATTTT. It is translated as CASSLGTGAYSNQPQHF.

This chain connects TRBV10-3 to TRBJ1-1, with D unclear. Germline CDR1 reads ENHRY; CDR2 reads SYGVKD. CDR3 length: 13 residues. Trimming removed 4 bases at V and 5 bases at J, with 11 bases between. The CDR3 protein is CAISGTSRTEAFF. Written as DNA, the CDR3 is TGTGCCATCAGTGGGACCTCGAGGACTGAAGCTTTCTTT.

In DNA form, the CDR3 reads TGTGCCAGCAGCTTAGGGGACAGTAATAATTCACCCCTCCACTTT. Translating it yields CASSLGDSNNSPLHF. The chain carries TRBV11-2 and TRBJ1-6; 7 nucleotides line up with TRBD1. This CDR3 spans 15 amino acids. V was clipped by 1 base and J by 5 bases; unmatched bases: 2. The V gene's germline CDR1 is SGHAT and CDR2 FQNNGV.

This chain uses TRBV7-3 with TRBJ1-5; D gene uncertain. CDR1 is SGHTA and CDR2 is FQGTGA in the germline V gene. V lost 2 bases and J 2 bases, leaving 4 bases between the germline ends. This CDR3 is 13 amino acids long. The CDR3 DNA follows: TGTGCCAGCAGCTTACGGGGCAATCAGCCCCAGCATTTT. Residues: CASSLRGNQPQHF. The whole variable domain, filled in from reference TRBV7-3 and TRBJ1-5, reads GAGVSQTPSNKVTEKGKYVELRCDPISGHTALYWYRQSLGQGPEFLIYFQGTGAADDSGLPNDRFFAVRPEGSVSTLKIQRTERGDSAVYLCASSLRGNQPQHFGDGTRLSIL.

J is TRBJ2-3 and V is TRBV9, with TRBD2 as a possible D gene (7 bases). Germline V gene lookup returns CDR1 SGDLS and CDR2 YYNGEE. This CDR3 contains 16 residues. V lost 1 base to trimming and J lost 0 bases, with 12 bases between them. The CDR3 region is CASSVTGGASTDTQYF. DNA for the CDR3: TGTGCCAGCAGCGTAACTGGGGGGGCTAGCACAGATACGCAGTATTTT.

Here the CDR3 DNA reads TGTGCCAGCAGCTTAGACGGCAGATATGGCTACACCTTC. Its protein is CASSLDGRYGYTF. The chain employs TRBV7-3 and TRBJ1-2; D unclear. Germline loops: CDR1 SGHTA, CDR2 FQGTGA. V was cut by 2 bases and J by 5 bases, with 9 bases left in between. CDR3 size: 13 residues.

V is TRBV11-2 and J is TRBJ1-5, with D perhaps TRBD1 (6 bases). The CDR3 loop spans 14 amino acids. Germline V lookup: CDR1 SGHAT, CDR2 FQNNGV. Trimming took 5 bases from V and 3 from J, leaving 11 bases between them. The CDR3 region is CASSPGGLNQPQHF. The CDR3 DNA sequence: TGTGCCAGCAGCCCTGGGGGGCTCAATCAGCCCCAGCATTTT.

V and J are TRBV19 and TRBJ2-5; 10 bases are a match to TRBD2. The CDR3 totals 15 residues. J was trimmed by 1 base and V by 5 bases; bases with no gene match: 4. The V gene's germline CDR1 is LNHDA and CDR2 SQIVND (reference sequence). CDR3 nucleotide sequence: TGTGCCAGTAGTCCGGGACTAGCGATCCAAGAGACCCAGTACTTC. Its protein is CASSPGLAIQETQYF.

This chain joins TRBV5-1 and TRBJ2-1; D possibly uses TRBD1 or TRBD2 (7 bases each). V gave up 4 bases and J gave up 10 bases, with 12 bases separating them. Germline-derived CDR1 and CDR2 are SGHRS and YFSETQ. This CDR3 comprises 12 residues. The CDR3 region has the DNA TGCGCCAGCAGCGCAGGGGGGGAGGAGCAGTTCTTC. It is translated as CASSAGGEEQFF.

This chain uses TRBV4-1 with TRBJ2-3; 11 bases line up with TRBD2. The J segment lost 2 bases and the V segment lost 4 bases, leaving 11 bases of the junction unmatched. Germline values: CDR1 MGHRA, CDR2 YSYEKL. The CDR3 has 18 residues. CDR3 sequence: CASSRLSRLAGLTDTQYF. The CDR3 DNA reads as TGCGCCAGCAGCCGTCTATCACGACTAGCGGGGCTCACAGATACGCAGTATTTT.

This chain joins TRBV13 and TRBJ1-5, with D tentatively TRBD1 (5 bases). The V gene's germline CDR1 is PRHDT and CDR2 FYEKMQ (reference sequence). V lost 3 bases and J 7 bases, leaving 19 bases between the germline ends. CDR3 size: 16 residues. This chain's CDR3 is CASSLGQAKGIQPQHF. Here the CDR3 DNA reads TGTGCCAGCAGCTTGGGGCAGGCTAAAGGGATCCAGCCCCAGCATTTT.

The CDR3 region has the DNA TGTGCCAGCAGCCTCAGGGGTTTTCAGGGCTACACCTTC. Its protein is CASSLRGFQGYTF. The J gene is TRBJ1-2, the V gene TRBV6-5; TRBD1 is a possible D gene (6 bases). The CDR3 has 13 amino acids. Germline V gene data show CDR1 as MNHEY and CDR2 as SVGAGI. Trimming shortened V by 6 bases and J by 8 bases, and 16 bases separated the two germline ends.

This chain links TRBV27 with TRBJ1-2; D is undetermined. CDR3 length equals 14 residues. Germline loops: CDR1 MNHEY, CDR2 SMNVEV (reference sequence). The V end was cut by 0 bases, the J end by 4 bases, with 9 bases between. The DNA for the CDR3 is TGTGCCAGCAGTTTATCATGGGCTTCCTATGGCTACACCTTC. Protein sequence: CASSLSWASYGYTF.